The entry below describes one TCR beta chain. The antigen it binds to is not known. No base-level quality is on record; no much larger clone is a single base apart. The immunoSEQ Assay, a bias-controlled multiplex PCR, was used to amplify TCRbeta CDR3 regions from genomic DNA. On the study's bioinformatics: Within the assay, amplification of reference gene primers was used to estimate how many nucleated cells each sample contained. To quantify the absolute abundance of each unique TCRbeta CDR3 rearrangement, sequence reads were collapsed and filtered. For each sample, productive Simpson clonality was calculated by taking the square root of Simpson's diversity index across productive rearrangements. TCRdb limited this immuneACCESS table to in-frame rearrangements with V and J called. A share of clones is missing; checked studies link under half to unresolved V genes, and the rest is unexplained. For V, J and clone size, that table is used; D and trimming come from the DNA. The sample table shows roughly 300,000 clones, and 80% to 95% are seen once. The ten largest clones represent 2% to 2.5% of the sample.

The data derive from a study of blood T cell repertoires in COVID-19 (dated by TCRdb to the early 2020s). In the study overall: Samples from collaborators originated in the United States, Italy and Spain and spanned both the acute and convalescent phases of COVID-19. The prospective study material was composed of cDNA or gDNA derived from T cells, B-cell-depleted T cells, or PBMCs. Subjects who had been exposed to COVID-19, were actively infected with it, or had recovered from it provided the deeply sampled blood TCRbeta repertoires that made up the dataset. The repertoires were released in a freely available public database intended as a resource for research on the immune response to SARS-CoV-2. Samples came from the ongoing ImmuneRACE study (first 160 participants) plus 1,254 subjects from 6 global collaborators. Sample metadata almost always included a de-identified subject ID, COVID-19 status, age in years and sex. Where available, HLA class I and class II types were obtained from metadata supplied by the sample provider rather than from assay-based typing.

Overall study outcomes, separate from this receptor: The amount of clinical and demographic metadata varied by source and participant and was provided uncurated.

In Seattle, one collaborating source enrolled patients while the infection was active and tracked those patients longitudinally over the course of disease. Collaborating institutions collected whole blood in K2EDTA tubes following their own protocols. Collaborator samples were shipped for TCRbeta analysis as frozen whole blood, isolated PBMCs, or DNA extracted from either sample type. The V and J ends are trimmed by 3 bases and 4 bases, leaving 9 bases between them. The CDR3 contains 13 residues, cysteine and phenylalanine counted. Only the CDR3 region is kept as DNA, spanning 39 bases read in frame from base 1. As encoded in the germline V gene (reference sequence), CDR1 is MNHEY while CDR2 is SMNVEV.

The receptor chain draws on TRBV27 and TRBJ1-1; TRBD1 is possibly the D segment (5 matching bases). The source is a young woman with COVID-19, enrolled during active disease. Sequenced sample: peripheral blood. The sequenced DNA: TGTGCCAGCAGTTTCACAGGCACCACTGAAGCTTTCTTT. This translates into CASSFTGTTEAFF.